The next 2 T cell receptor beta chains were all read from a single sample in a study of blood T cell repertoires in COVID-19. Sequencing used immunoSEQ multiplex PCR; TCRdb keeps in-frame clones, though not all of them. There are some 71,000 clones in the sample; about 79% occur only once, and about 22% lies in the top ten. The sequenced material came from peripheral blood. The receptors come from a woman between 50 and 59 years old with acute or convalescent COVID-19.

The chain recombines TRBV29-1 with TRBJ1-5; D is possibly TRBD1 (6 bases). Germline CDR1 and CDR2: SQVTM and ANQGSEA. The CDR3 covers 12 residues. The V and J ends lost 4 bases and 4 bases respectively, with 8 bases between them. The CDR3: CSVGDINQPQHF. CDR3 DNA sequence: TGCAGCGTTGGGGACATTAATCAGCCCCAGCATTTT.

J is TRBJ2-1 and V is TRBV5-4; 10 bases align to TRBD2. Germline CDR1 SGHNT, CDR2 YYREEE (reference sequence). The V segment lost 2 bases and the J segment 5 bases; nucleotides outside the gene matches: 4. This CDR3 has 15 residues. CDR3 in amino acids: CASSFRTSGNNEQFF. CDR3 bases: TGTGCCAGCAGCTTCAGGACTAGCGGTAACAATGAGCAGTTCTTC.